This T cell receptor beta chain was observed in a study of vaccination and CD4 T cells after COVID-19. Overall study context: From HCoV-229E, HCoV-OC43, HCoV-NL63 and SARS-CoV-2, overlapping spike peptides were used to stimulate the cells.

Oncomine TCR Beta short-read sequencing was applied to DNA from cultured CD4+ T cells. One entry per CDR3 protein results from TCRdb running MiXCR on the PCR reads. The table has about 23,000 distinct CDR3 sequences, roughly 68% seen once. Treatment given: approximately nine-day PBMC culture with coronavirus spike peptide pools or control peptides (ViraFEST assay). With peptide pools, ViraFEST first expanded antigen-specific T cells and afterwards sequenced their TCRs. Half of the medium was exchanged for fresh IL-2 medium, first on day 3 and then on day 7. In the case of this clonotype: The antigen remains unidentified.

With 2 bases removed from V and 2 bases from J, the gap between germline ends came to 11 bases. This CDR3 region has 15 residues. The germline gives CDR1 SGHTA, CDR2 FQGNSA. The gene calls are TRBV7-2 and TRBJ2-3; the D gene is possibly TRBD1 (5 bases). Here the sequenced sample was CD4+ T cells from blood, cultured in vitro, taken after SARS-CoV-2 vaccination. The receptor's source is a human donor who received a COVID-19 vaccine. The CDR3 region has the DNA TGTGCCAGCAGCTTACAGGGATTCCCCACAGATACGCAGTATTTT. Translating gives CASSLQGFPTDTQYF.